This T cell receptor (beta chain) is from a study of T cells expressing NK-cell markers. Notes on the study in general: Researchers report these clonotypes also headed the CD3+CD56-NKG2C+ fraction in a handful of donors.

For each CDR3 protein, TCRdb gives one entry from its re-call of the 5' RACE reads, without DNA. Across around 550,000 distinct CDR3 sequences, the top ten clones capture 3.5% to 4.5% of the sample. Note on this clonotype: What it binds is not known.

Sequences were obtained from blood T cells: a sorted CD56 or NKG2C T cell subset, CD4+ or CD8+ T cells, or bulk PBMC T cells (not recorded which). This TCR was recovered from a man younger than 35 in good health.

CDR3 protein: CSVVASGRGRQYF. V usage is TRBV29-1 and J usage is TRBJ2-7; the D call of TRBD2 rests on TCRdb alone, since no DNA is present to check it. There are 13 residues in the CDR3. CDR1 SQVTM and CDR2 ANQGSEA come from the germline V gene.